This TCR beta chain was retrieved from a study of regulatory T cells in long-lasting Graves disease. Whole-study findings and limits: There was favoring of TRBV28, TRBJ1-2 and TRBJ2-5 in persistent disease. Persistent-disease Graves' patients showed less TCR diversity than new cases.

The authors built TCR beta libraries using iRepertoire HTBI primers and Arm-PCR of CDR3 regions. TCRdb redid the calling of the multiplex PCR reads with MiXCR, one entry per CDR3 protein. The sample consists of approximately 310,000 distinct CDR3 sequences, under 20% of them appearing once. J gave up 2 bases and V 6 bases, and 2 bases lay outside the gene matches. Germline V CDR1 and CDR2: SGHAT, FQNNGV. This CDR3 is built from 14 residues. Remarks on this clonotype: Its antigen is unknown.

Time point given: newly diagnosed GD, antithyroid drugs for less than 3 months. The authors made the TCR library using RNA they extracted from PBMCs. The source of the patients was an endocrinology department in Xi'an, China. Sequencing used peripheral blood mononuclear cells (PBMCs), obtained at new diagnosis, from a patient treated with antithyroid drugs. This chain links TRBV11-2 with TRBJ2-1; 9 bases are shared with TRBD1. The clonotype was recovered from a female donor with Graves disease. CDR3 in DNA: TGTGCCAGCAGAGGGACAGGGCCCTACAATGAGCAGTTCTTC. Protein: CASRGTGPYNEQFF. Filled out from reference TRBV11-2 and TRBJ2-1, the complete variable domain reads EAGVAQSPRYKIIEKRQSVAFWCNPISGHATLYWYQQILGQGPKLLIQFQNNGVVDDSQLPKDRFSAERLKGVDSTLKIQPAKLEDSAVYLCASRGTGPYNEQFFGPGTRLTVL.